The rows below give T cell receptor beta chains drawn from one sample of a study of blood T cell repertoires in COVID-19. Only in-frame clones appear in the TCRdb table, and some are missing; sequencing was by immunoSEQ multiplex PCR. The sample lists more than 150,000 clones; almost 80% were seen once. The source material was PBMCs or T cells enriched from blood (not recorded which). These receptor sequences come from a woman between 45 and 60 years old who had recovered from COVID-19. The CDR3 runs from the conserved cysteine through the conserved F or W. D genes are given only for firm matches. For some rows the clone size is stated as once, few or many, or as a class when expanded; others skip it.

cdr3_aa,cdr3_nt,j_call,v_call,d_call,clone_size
CASSPVPGNQETQYF,TGTGCCAGCTCACCAGTCCCCGGGAACCAAGAGACCCAGTACTTC,TRBJ2-5,TRBV18,-,-
CASSQGRGIYEQYF,TGCGCCAGCAGCCAAGGGAGGGGAATTTACGAGCAGTACTTC,TRBJ2-7,TRBV4-1,-,-
CASSYTGFSNEQFF,TGTGCCAGTAGTTATACAGGGTTCAGCAATGAGCAGTTCTTC,TRBJ2-1,TRBV19,-,-
CASSRRTFGSSYNEQFF,TGTGCCAGTAGCAGACGGACTTTCGGGAGTTCCTACAATGAGCAGTTCTTC,TRBJ2-1,TRBV19,-,-
CASSYSRTGALGEQYF,TGTGCCAGCAGTTACTCTAGGACAGGGGCTCTAGGCGAGCAGTACTTC,TRBJ2-7,TRBV6-7,TRBD1,-
CASSDFAGTSYNEQFF,TGTGCCAGCAGTGACTTCGCGGGGACCTCCTACAATGAGCAGTTCTTC,TRBJ2-1,TRBV6-4,-,-
CASSPGSQETQYF,TGTGCCAGCTCACCAGGTAGCCAAGAGACCCAGTACTTC,TRBJ2-5,TRBV18,-,-
CASRVSGRSPLHF,TGTGCCAGCAGGGTCAGCGGTCGATCACCCCTCCACTTT,TRBJ1-6,TRBV2,-,once
CASSLSGPGEAFF,TGTGCCAGCAGCTTATCAGGGCCAGGTGAAGCTTTCTTT,TRBJ1-1,TRBV11-2,-,few
CASRQDSGNTIYF,TGTGCCAGCAGACAGGACAGTGGAAACACCATATATTTT,TRBJ1-3,TRBV6-1,-,-
CASSSSWGEGNTIYF,TGTGCCAGCAGCTCCAGTTGGGGGGAAGGAAACACCATATATTTT,TRBJ1-3,TRBV9,-,-
CATSRDLTPGSEQYF,TGTGCCACCAGCAGAGATTTGACGCCGGGGAGCGAGCAGTACTTC,TRBJ2-7,TRBV15,-,-
CASSGRQALNTEAFF,TGTGCCAGCTCAGGACGACAGGCCCTGAACACTGAAGCTTTCTTT,TRBJ1-1,TRBV18,-,once
CASSLQTGTTDTQYF,TGTGCCAGCAGCCTCCAGACGGGAACCACAGATACGCAGTATTTT,TRBJ2-3,TRBV7-2,-,-
CASSYIPGQPNQPQHF,TGTGCCAGCAGCTATATACCCGGACAGCCCAATCAGCCCCAGCATTTT,TRBJ1-5,TRBV28,-,once
CATSDGWTTTGELFF,TGTGCCACCAGTGATGGTTGGACTACCACCGGGGAGCTGTTTTTT,TRBJ2-2,TRBV24-1,-,few
CASSRTNQPQHF,TGTGCCAGCAGCCGAACAAATCAGCCCCAGCATTTT,TRBJ1-5,TRBV27,-,few
CASSLNLRERDEQFF,TGTGCCAGCAGTCTAAACTTACGGGAGAGGGATGAGCAGTTCTTC,TRBJ2-1,TRBV28,-,-
CASSPHTGGGYEQYF,TGTGCCAGTAGTCCCCATACAGGGGGCGGCTACGAGCAGTACTTC,TRBJ2-7,TRBV19,TRBD1,few
CASSSLGLAGVRNEQFF,TGCGCCAGCAGTTCTCTAGGACTAGCGGGAGTGAGGAATGAGCAGTTCTTC,TRBJ2-1,TRBV10-2,TRBD2,-
CSVGGDTGANVLTF,TGCAGCGTTGGCGGGGATACTGGGGCCAACGTCCTGACTTTC,TRBJ2-6,TRBV29-1,-,-
CAIRGLGQDTQYF,TGTGCCATCAGGGGACTAGGCCAAGATACGCAGTATTTT,TRBJ2-3,TRBV10-3,TRBD2,once
CASSLIGTGGYEQYF,TGTGCCAGCAGCTTAATAGGGACAGGGGGCTACGAGCAGTACTTC,TRBJ2-7,TRBV7-3,TRBD1,-
CASSQDSGYTF,TGTGCCAGCAGCCAAGACTCGGGCTACACCTTC,TRBJ1-2,TRBV3-1/TRBV3-2,-,-
CASRERELSYNEQFF,TGTGCCAGCAGGGAGCGGGAGCTCTCCTACAATGAGCAGTTCTTC,TRBJ2-1,TRBV2,TRBD2,-
CASSGLAGVSSYNEQFF,TGTGCCAGCAGTGGACTAGCGGGTGTTAGCTCCTACAATGAGCAGTTCTTC,TRBJ2-1,TRBV6-1,TRBD2,once
CASSLWRQETQYF,TGCGCCAGCAGCTTGTGGAGGCAAGAGACCCAGTACTTC,TRBJ2-5,TRBV5-1,-,-
CASSLPDRAVAPLHF,TGTGCCAGCAGTCTCCCGGACAGGGCTGTGGCACCCCTCCACTTT,TRBJ1-6,TRBV28,TRBD1,-
CASSPGLAGAETQYF,TGCGCCAGCAGCCCCGGGCTAGCGGGAGCAGAGACCCAGTACTTC,TRBJ2-5,TRBV5-1,TRBD2,-
CASSPGTSGSGMDNEQFF,TGTGCCAGCAGCCCCGGGACTAGCGGGAGCGGTATGGACAATGAGCAGTTCTTC,TRBJ2-1,TRBV9,TRBD2,-
CASSLTTAQPQHF,TGTGCCAGCAGCTTAACGACAGCACAGCCCCAGCATTTT,TRBJ1-5,TRBV7-2,-,-
CASSVGQKQGNTIYF,TGTGCCAGCAGCGTGGGACAGAAACAGGGAAACACCATATATTTT,TRBJ1-3,TRBV9,TRBD1,-
CASSVQGDYGYTF,TGTGCCAGCTCAGTCCAGGGGGACTATGGCTACACCTTC,TRBJ1-2,TRBV18,TRBD1,-
CASSSTQLAGGREQYF,TGTGCCAGCAGCTCCACCCAACTAGCGGGAGGGCGGGAGCAGTACTTC,TRBJ2-7,TRBV7-8,TRBD2,-
CASTLQGHSTDTQYF,TGTGCCAGCACATTGCAGGGGCATAGCACAGATACGCAGTATTTT,TRBJ2-3,TRBV6-5,-,-
CAVSGTAQETQYF,TGTGCCGTTTCCGGGACAGCTCAAGAGACCCAGTACTTC,TRBJ2-5,TRBV24-1,TRBD1,-
CASGTGRSPLHF,TGTGCCAGCGGGACAGGGCGGTCACCCCTCCACTTT,TRBJ1-6,TRBV28,TRBD1,-
CASSGRTGAHEKETQYF,TGTGCCAGCAGTGGGAGGACAGGGGCCCACGAAAAAGAGACCCAGTACTTC,TRBJ2-5,TRBV28,TRBD1,medium-sized
CASSPAGTARTYGYTF,TGTGCCAGCAGCCCGGCCGGGACTGCAAGAACTTATGGCTACACCTTC,TRBJ1-2,TRBV7-9,-,-
CASSEPGGPHEQYF,TGTGCCAGCAGTGAGCCGGGAGGGCCTCACGAGCAGTACTTC,TRBJ2-7,TRBV6-1,TRBD2,-
CASSLVFSGDSYNEQFF,TGTGCCAGCAGCTTAGTTTTTAGCGGGGATTCCTACAATGAGCAGTTCTTC,TRBJ2-1,TRBV7-9,TRBD2,-
CASSTTGLTEAFF,TGTGCCAGCAGTACGACAGGGTTGACTGAAGCTTTCTTT,TRBJ1-1,TRBV2,TRBD1,-
CSAGTANYGYTF,TGCAGCGCCGGGACAGCCAACTATGGCTACACCTTC,TRBJ1-2,TRBV29-1,TRBD1,-
CASSLEQGSEQYF,TGTGCCAGCAGCTTAGAACAGGGGAGTGAGCAGTACTTC,TRBJ2-7,TRBV7-9,TRBD1,-
CASSNGATNEKLFF,TGTGCCAGCAGCAACGGGGCAACTAATGAAAAACTGTTTTTT,TRBJ1-4,TRBV5-6,-,-
CASSPSGNYNEQFF,TGTGCCAGCAGCCCGAGCGGGAACTACAATGAGCAGTTCTTC,TRBJ2-1,TRBV11-3,TRBD2,-
CASSTSGRASSSYNEQFF,TGTGCCAGCTCGACTAGCGGGAGGGCCAGTAGCTCCTACAATGAGCAGTTCTTC,TRBJ2-1,TRBV19,TRBD2,-
CASSFPQTSGINIQYF,TGTGCCAGCAGTTTCCCACAGACTAGCGGGATAAACATTCAGTACTTC,TRBJ2-4,TRBV28,TRBD2,-
CASSYRTSGTQFF,TGTGCCAGCAGTTATCGAACTAGCGGTACTCAGTTCTTC,TRBJ2-1,TRBV6-2/TRBV6-3,TRBD2,-
CASSWQGGPYEQYF,TGTGCCAGCAGTTGGCAGGGGGGACCCTACGAGCAGTACTTC,TRBJ2-7,TRBV6-2/TRBV6-3,-,-
CASSYFQRGGNIQYF,TGTGCCAGCAGTTACTTCCAGCGGGGGGGTAACATTCAGTACTTC,TRBJ2-4,TRBV6-5,TRBD2,-
CASSKDSRVGNTIYF,TGTGCCAGCAGCAAAGACAGCAGGGTTGGAAACACCATATATTTT,TRBJ1-3,TRBV7-2,-,few
CASSTGTSVNEQFF,TGTGCCAGCAGTACCGGGACTAGCGTAAATGAGCAGTTCTTC,TRBJ2-1,TRBV27,TRBD2,-
CASSDWGEVREKLFF,TGTGCCAGCAGTGACTGGGGAGAGGTGCGTGAAAAACTGTTTTTT,TRBJ1-4,TRBV25-1,-,-